Given below is one TCR beta chain in context. In the original workflow: Amplifying reference gene primers gave estimates of nucleated cell counts. Data came from immunoSEQ multiplex PCR; TCRdb stores just in-frame clones and leaves some out. That table supplies the V and J calls and clone size; D and trimming were determined from the DNA. The sample contains around 230,000 clones, about four fifths of which appear only once. The sample comes from a study of blood T cell repertoires in COVID-19. J lost 7 bases, V lost 4 bases, and 8 bases had no gene match. The CDR3 extends over 15 amino acids. Germline lookup yields CDR1 SGHRS and CDR2 YFSETQ.

This TCR was sampled from a woman older than 75 with acute or convalescent COVID-19. The sequenced material came from peripheral blood. The gene calls are TRBV5-1 and TRBJ1-6, with 7 bases identical to TRBD1. This CDR3 is CASSPQTGNNSPLHF. CDR3 bases: TGCGCCAGCAGCCCCCAGACAGGGAACAATTCACCCCTCCACTTT.